One sample yielded the 10 T cell receptor beta chains listed below, sequenced in a study of T cell repertoires in cytomegalovirus infection. TCRdb processed the reads anew with MiXCR; each CDR3 protein has one entry. This table has around 280,000 distinct CDR3 sequences, roughly an eighth appearing once. Sequencing was performed on PBMCs. Source of these receptors: a human donor in good health (CMV status not recorded). Some clones in this sample may be carry-over from other donors' samples.

This rearrangement joins TRBV18 to TRBJ1-1, with 8 bases matching TRBD1. V gave up 4 bases and J gave up 5 bases; unmatched junction bases: 6. CDR1 is KGHSH and CDR2 is LQKENI in the germline V gene. The CDR3 sequence is 14 residues long. CDR3 in DNA: TGTGCCAGCTCACTCTTGACAGGGGAAACTGAAGCTTTCTTT. This gives the protein CASSLLTGETEAFF.

This clonotype was seen a few times. V gene TRBV28 combines with J gene TRBJ2-3; D perhaps matches TRBD1 (5 bases). The CDR3 contains 16 residues. V gave up 2 bases and J gave up 1 base, with 13 bases separating them. CDR1 is MDHEN, CDR2 SYDVKM, per germline. The CDR3: CASSLNRGFGTDTQYF. In DNA form, the CDR3 reads TGTGCCAGCAGTTTAAATAGGGGTTTCGGCACAGATACGCAGTATTTT.

This clonotype was seen many times. The chain has TRBV7-8 and TRBJ1-1; 9 bases fit TRBD1. After removal of 6 bases from V and 0 bases from J, the junction contained 14 bases not matched to a gene. CDR3 size: 18 residues. The germline V gene encodes CDR1 SGHVS and CDR2 FQNEAQ. The CDR3 sequence: CASRSTTTGGPMNTEAFF. CDR3 nucleotides: TGTGCCAGCAGGTCCACCACGACAGGGGGTCCCATGAACACTGAAGCTTTCTTT.

This chain links TRBV2 with TRBJ2-1; 12 bases align to TRBD2. Per germline, CDR1 SNHLY and CDR2 FYNNEI. V was pared by 4 bases and J by 2 bases, with 6 bases of the junction left unmatched. The CDR3 contains 17 residues. The CDR3 sequence is CASSASTSGGPYNEQFF. DNA of the CDR3: TGTGCCAGCAGTGCCTCGACTAGCGGGGGACCCTACAATGAGCAGTTCTTC.

The sample holds many counts of this clonotype. This rearrangement joins TRBV7-9 to TRBJ2-3, with 13 bases matching TRBD2. Germline-derived CDR1 and CDR2 are SEHNR and FQNEAQ (reference sequence). This CDR3 spans 20 amino acids. The V gene end was trimmed by 5 bases and the J gene end by 0 bases; junction bases not matched to a gene: 14. The CDR3 loop is CASSPGLAGAIFSSTDTQYF. The DNA of the CDR3 is TGTGCCAGCAGCCCTGGACTAGCGGGGGCCATCTTCTCTAGCACAGATACGCAGTATTTT. The full variable domain, with the rest looked up from reference TRBV7-9 and TRBJ2-3, is DTGVSQNPRHKITKRGQNVTFRCDPISEHNRLYWYRQTLGQGPEFLTYFQNEAQLEKSRLLSDRFSAERPKGSFSTLEIQRTEQGDSAMYLCASSPGLAGAIFSSTDTQYFGPGTRLTVL.

This clonotype appeared a few times. The chain carries TRBV2 and TRBJ2-6; the match to TRBD1 covers 9 bases. CDR1 is SNHLY and CDR2 is FYNNEI in the germline V gene. CDR3 size: 17 residues. The ends lost 6 bases at V and 0 bases at J; junction bases unmatched: 6. The CDR3 reads CASSGDRVRSGANVLTF. CDR3 DNA: TGTGCCAGCAGCGGGGACAGGGTCCGCTCTGGGGCCAACGTCCTGACTTTC.

This clonotype occurred a few times. The J gene is TRBJ2-1, the V gene TRBV14; maybe TRBD2 (6 bases). The CDR3 extends over 16 amino acids. The V end lost 1 base, the J end lost 2 bases, and 12 bases lay between the germline ends. Germline values: CDR1 SGHDN, CDR2 FVKESK. CDR3 in DNA: TGTGCCAGCAGCCAAGGCTCGGGACTCCCCTACAATGAGCAGTTCTTC. Protein sequence: CASSQGSGLPYNEQFF.

This clonotype was found once. V and J are TRBV11-2 and TRBJ2-1; D unclear. The V gene's germline CDR1 is SGHAT and CDR2 FQNNGV. The CDR3 sequence is 12 residues long. Trimming took off 4 bases at V and 8 bases at J, with 9 bases between the two ends. CDR3 sequence reads: CASSYRSDEQFF. CDR3 bases: TGTGCCAGCAGCTATCGGTCCGATGAGCAGTTCTTC.

This clonotype showed up just a few times. The chain combines TRBV6-4 with TRBJ2-2; D is undetermined. Germline V gives CDR1 MRHNA, CDR2 SNTAGT. This CDR3 is 13 amino acids long. The V end lost 2 bases, the J end lost 5 bases, and 6 bases lay between the germline ends. CDR3 in amino acids: CASSDGPTGELFF. As DNA, the CDR3 is TGTGCCAGCAGTGACGGTCCAACCGGGGAGCTGTTTTTT.

The sample holds many counts of this clonotype. The genes are TRBV15 and TRBJ2-6, with 9 bases lining up with TRBD2. The germline V gene encodes CDR1 LNHNV and CDR2 YYDKDF (reference sequence). V was clipped by 9 bases and J by 0 bases; unmatched bases: 6. The CDR3 spans 16 residues. CDR3 in amino acids: CATTSGSDSGANVLTF. CDR3 nucleotide sequence: TGTGCCACAACTAGCGGGTCAGACTCTGGGGCCAACGTCCTGACTTTC.